This T cell receptor beta chain was found in a study of blood T cell repertoires in COVID-19. For the study at large: PBMCs, B-cell-depleted T cells, or T cells were the source of the cDNA or gDNA that made up the material.

The data were produced by immunoSEQ multiplex PCR, yet TCRdb's version contains in-frame clones alone and is incomplete. The table has about 240,000 clones, about 86% seen once. This CDR3 region has 14 residues. From germline, CDR1 is SGHRS and CDR2 YFSETQ. As concerns this clone: The junction shows a germline mismatch at one end, possibly a read error.

Sequences were obtained from peripheral blood. This TCR was recovered from a woman older than 75 with acute or convalescent COVID-19. The chain couples TRBV5-1 to TRBJ2-4, with D unclear. The CDR3 spells CASSLAVVGQKWNF. In nucleotides, the CDR3 is TGCGCCAGCAGCTTGGCCGTGGTTGGGCAGAAGTGGAACTTC.